Below are 22 T cell receptor beta chains sequenced from a single sample in a study of CD8 T cells in ankylosing spondylitis. TCRdb processed the 5' RACE reads anew with MiXCR; each CDR3 protein has one entry. The sample lists about 340,000 distinct CDR3 sequences; 6.5% to 10% were seen once. These receptors have no known antigen. Overall study findings and caveats: A motif of under ten highly homologous TCR beta variants was seen as apparently characteristic of ankylosing spondylitis blood.

Sequenced sample: blood, either unsorted or a sorted T cell fraction (not recorded which). These receptors were taken from a male donor with ankylosing spondylitis.

This sequence joins TRBV29-1 and TRBJ2-3; TRBD2 agrees at 14 bases. Germline values: CDR1 SQVTM, CDR2 ANQGSEA. V dropped 6 bases and J dropped 6; count of bases not matched to a gene: 5. The CDR3 is made up of 14 amino acids. CDR3 amino acids: CSVEGLAGDDTQYF. CDR3 nucleotides: TGCAGCGTAGAGGGACTAGCGGGGGACGATACGCAGTATTTT.

The CDR3 sequence is CASSPFDGRETQYF. CDR3 nucleotides: TGTGCCAGCAGTCCATTCGACGGTCGGGAGACCCAGTACTTC. This sequence joins TRBV27 and TRBJ2-5; D gene ambiguous. The CDR3 loop spans 14 amino acids. V lost 5 bases and J 5 bases, leaving 15 bases between the germline ends. Germline CDR1 reads MNHEY; CDR2 reads SMNVEV (reference sequence).

This clonotype appeared a few times. The chain uses TRBV7-9 and TRBJ2-1; 7 bases match TRBD2. V dropped 7 bases and J dropped 7; count of bases not matched to a gene: 13. Germline CDR1 and CDR2: SEHNR and FQNEAQ (reference sequence). The CDR3 contains 15 residues. This chain's CDR3 is CASTLPGRAANEQFF. In nucleotides, the CDR3 is TGTGCCAGCACTCTCCCAGGGAGGGCTGCGAATGAGCAGTTCTTC.

This clonotype turned up a few times. The chain carries TRBV2 and TRBJ1-5; 8 bases fit TRBD1. V dropped 6 bases and J dropped 5; count of bases not matched to a gene: 6. Germline V CDR1 and CDR2: SNHLY, FYNNEI. The length of the CDR3 is 14 residues. The CDR3: CASRDRVYDQPQHF. The CDR3 DNA follows: TGTGCCAGCAGGGACAGGGTCTATGATCAGCCCCAGCATTTT.

This clonotype was counted between two and nine times. The chain joins TRBV10-1 to TRBJ2-5; TRBD2 aligns across 11 bases. The CDR3 covers 14 residues. Germline CDR1 and CDR2: WNHNN and SYGVQD (reference sequence). J was trimmed by 7 bases and V by 1 base; bases with no gene match: 2. The CDR3 is CASSELAGGSTQYF. DNA for the CDR3: TGCGCCAGCAGTGAGTTAGCGGGAGGGTCGACCCAGTACTTC.

The chain recombines TRBV6-1 with TRBJ2-2; TRBD2 might be the D (6 bases). The CDR3 has 18 residues. Germline V CDR1 and CDR2: MNHNS, SASEGT. Trimming removed 6 bases at V and 4 bases at J, with 24 bases between. The CDR3 spells CASSTGSGGVSGTGELFF. For the CDR3, the DNA is TGTGCCAGCAGCACCGGGAGCGGTGGGGTTTCGGGCACCGGGGAGCTGTTTTTT.

Ten or more counts support this clonotype. The rearrangement joins TRBV7-9 to TRBJ2-3, with 13 positions matching TRBD2. Losses at the gene ends were 3 bases for V and 4 bases for J; bases not matched to a gene: 7. From germline, CDR1 is SEHNR and CDR2 FQNEAQ (reference sequence). The CDR3 runs 17 residues. The CDR3 DNA reads TGTGCCAGCAGCTTCTCCGGACTAGCGGGAGTCCCAGATACGCAGTATTTT. It encodes CASSFSGLAGVPDTQYF.

Details on this clonotype: A single base separates this from a much larger clone, so it may be a read error. Given the absence of the conserved phenylalanine or tryptophan at the CDR3 end, a read error is likely. The V gene is TRBV5-5, the J gene TRBJ2-3, with 8 bases lining up with TRBD1. Germline values: CDR1 SGHKS, CDR2 YYEKEE (reference sequence). The CDR3 covers 17 residues. Trimming removed 0 bases from V and 1 base from J; junction bases left unmatched: 7. Here the CDR3 DNA reads TGTGCCAGCAGCTTGGCCTTCAGGGGGCTAGGCACAGATACGCAGTATTCT. Its translation: CASSLAFRGLGTDTQYS.

This clonotype was seen only a few times. This chain uses TRBV11-2 with TRBJ2-7, with 12 nucleotides matching TRBD1. This CDR3 has 15 amino acids. With V trimmed by 1 base and J by 5 bases, 3 bases remained unmatched. CDR1 is SGHAT, CDR2 FQNNGV, per germline. For the CDR3, the DNA is TGTGCCAGCAGCTTAGTCGGGACAGGGGGCGACGAGCAGTACTTC. Its protein product is CASSLVGTGGDEQYF.

This clonotype was counted a few times. The V gene is TRBV18, the J gene TRBJ1-4, with D uncertain. V shed 3 bases and J shed 6 bases, with 8 bases lying between them. The germline V gene encodes CDR1 KGHSH and CDR2 LQKENI. There are 13 residues in the CDR3. The CDR3 sequence is CASSPEGYEKLFF. For the CDR3, the DNA is TGTGCCAGCTCACCGGAGGGTTATGAAAAACTGTTTTTT.

This chain links TRBV25-1 with TRBJ2-7; TRBD1 agrees at 10 bases. The CDR3 contains 13 residues. The germline CDR1 and CDR2 sequences are MGHDK and SYGVNS. V was pared by 10 bases and J by 3 bases, with 6 bases of the junction left unmatched. CDR3 DNA: TGTGCCACCCTGGGACAGGGGATCTACGAGCAGTACTTC. Encoded protein: CATLGQGIYEQYF.

This chain links TRBV6-5 with TRBJ2-7; 11 nucleotides match TRBD2. V dropped 2 bases and J dropped 4; count of bases not matched to a gene: 7. CDR1 and CDR2 from the germline V gene are MNHEY and SVGAGI. The length of the CDR3 is 16 residues. The CDR3 region has the DNA TGTGCCAGCAGTTACGGCTCCGGGACTAGCGGATACGAGCAGTACTTC. Translating it yields CASSYGSGTSGYEQYF.

This clonotype was seen repeatedly, ten times or more. This chain connects TRBV29-1 to TRBJ2-1, with D perhaps given as TRBD1 or TRBD2 (5 bases each). V shed 7 bases and J shed 6 bases, with 13 bases lying between them. This CDR3 is 12 amino acids long. CDR1 SQVTM and CDR2 ANQGSEA come from the germline V gene. CDR3 in DNA: TGCAGCGCATGGGGACGGTCCAATGAGCAGTTCTTC. Its protein is CSAWGRSNEQFF.

This clonotype turned up a few times. V is TRBV5-6 and J is TRBJ1-1, with D uncertain. CDR1 is SGHDT, CDR2 YYEEEE, per germline. The CDR3 spans 13 residues. The V gene lost 4 bases and the J gene lost 0 bases, with 7 bases spanning the gap. CDR3 in amino acids: CASSRRVNTEAFF. DNA for the CDR3: TGTGCCAGCAGCCGGAGGGTGAACACTGAAGCTTTCTTT.

This clonotype was seen a few times. The chain couples TRBV2 to TRBJ1-4; D not resolved. The CDR3 length is 12 residues. CDR1 SNHLY and CDR2 FYNNEI come from the germline V gene. V dropped 4 bases and J dropped 11 bases, with 11 bases sitting between them. CDR3 loop: CASSAGRPKLFF. CDR3 sequence (DNA): TGTGCCAGCAGTGCCGGACGGCCCAAACTGTTTTTT.

This clonotype was picked up a small number of times. The chain is built from TRBV2 and TRBJ2-1; possibly TRBD2 for D (5 bases). The CDR3 spans 16 residues. Germline-derived CDR1 and CDR2 are SNHLY and FYNNEI. V was trimmed by 1 base and J by 4 bases, leaving 14 bases between them. The CDR3 reads CASSEEVGGPYNEQFF. The CDR3 DNA follows: TGTGCCAGCAGTGAAGAAGTAGGAGGACCTTACAATGAGCAGTTCTTC.

This clonotype came up a few times. This chain links TRBV7-9 with TRBJ1-4; 7 bases match TRBD1. Germline CDR1 reads SEHNR; CDR2 reads FQNEAQ (reference sequence). The CDR3 has 14 amino acids. Germline trimming cut 8 bases from V and 4 bases from J; bases unmatched to any gene: 7. The CDR3 protein is CASGQAGGNEKLFF. The CDR3 DNA follows: TGTGCCAGCGGCCAAGCAGGGGGTAATGAAAAACTGTTTTTT.

There are many counts of this clonotype. The V call is TRBV5-1, the J call TRBJ2-1; 9 bases are a match to TRBD2. This CDR3 has 16 residues. V trimming: 4 bases; J trimming: 4 bases; junction bases outside the gene matches: 9. Looked up from germline, CDR1 is SGHRS and CDR2 is YFSETQ. The CDR3 sequence is CASSALLAGEYNEQFF. The DNA for the CDR3 is TGCGCCAGCAGCGCCCTACTAGCGGGCGAGTACAATGAGCAGTTCTTC.

This clonotype was seen ten or more times. At one end the junction does not follow the germline gene, possibly because of a read error. V is TRBV6-5 and J is TRBJ2-1; D perhaps matches TRBD2 (7 bases). This CDR3 has 18 amino acids. Germline V gene data show CDR1 as MNHEY and CDR2 as SVGAGI. DNA of the CDR3: TGTGCCAGCAGAGTGAGAGTGGGGGGGCCTGACTCCAACAATGAGCAGTTCTTC. This gives the protein CASRVRVGGPDSNNEQFF.

This clonotype was observed a few times. This chain uses TRBV9 with TRBJ2-3; 9 positions agree with TRBD2. Germline-derived CDR1 and CDR2 are SGDLS and YYNGEE. The CDR3 spans 16 residues. The V segment lost 0 bases and the J segment 10 bases; nucleotides outside the gene matches: 12. CDR3 loop: CASSVELAGLGVAQYF. As DNA, the CDR3 is TGTGCCAGCAGCGTAGAACTAGCGGGTCTGGGGGTGGCGCAGTATTTT.

The chain combines TRBV12-3 or TRBV12-4 with TRBJ2-2, with 13 bases identical to TRBD2. Unmatched junction bases numbered 6, after V lost 5 bases and J lost 0 bases. The CDR3 sequence is 18 residues long. CDR3 loop: CASSPGLAGYANTGELFF. The CDR3 bases are TGTGCCAGCAGTCCGGGACTAGCGGGGTACGCGAACACCGGGGAGCTGTTTTTT.

This clonotype was detected a few times. The V and J genes are TRBV5-1 and TRBJ2-1; a weak D match, TRBD2 (5 bases). CDR1 and CDR2 (germline): SGHRS, YFSETQ. CDR3 size: 17 residues. The V end was cut by 0 bases, the J end by 1 base, with 14 bases between. The CDR3: CASSLVIAGESYNEQFF. CDR3 coding DNA: TGCGCCAGCAGCTTGGTTATCGCCGGGGAGTCCTACAATGAGCAGTTCTTC.